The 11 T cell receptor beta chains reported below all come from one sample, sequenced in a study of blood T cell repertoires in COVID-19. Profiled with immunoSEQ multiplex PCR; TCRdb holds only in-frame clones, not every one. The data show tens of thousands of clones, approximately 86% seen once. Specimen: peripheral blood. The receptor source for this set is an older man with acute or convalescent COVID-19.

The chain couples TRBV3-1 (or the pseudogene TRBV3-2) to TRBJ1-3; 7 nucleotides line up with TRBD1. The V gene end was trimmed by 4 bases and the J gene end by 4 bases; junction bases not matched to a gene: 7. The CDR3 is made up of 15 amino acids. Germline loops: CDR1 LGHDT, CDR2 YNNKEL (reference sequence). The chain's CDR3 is CASSPSDRAGNTIYF. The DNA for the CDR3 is TGTGCCAGCAGCCCGTCAGACAGGGCAGGAAACACCATATATTTT.

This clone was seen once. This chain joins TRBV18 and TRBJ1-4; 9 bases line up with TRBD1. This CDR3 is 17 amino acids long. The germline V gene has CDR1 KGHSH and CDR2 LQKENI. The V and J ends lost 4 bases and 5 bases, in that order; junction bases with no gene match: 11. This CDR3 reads CASSLYIPTGGNEKLFF. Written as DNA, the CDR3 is TGTGCCAGCTCACTGTACATACCGACAGGGGGAAATGAAAAACTGTTTTTT.

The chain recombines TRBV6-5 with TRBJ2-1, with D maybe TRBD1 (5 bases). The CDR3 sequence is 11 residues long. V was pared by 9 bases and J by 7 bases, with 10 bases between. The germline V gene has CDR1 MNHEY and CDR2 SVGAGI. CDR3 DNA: TGTGCCAGTTTGAAGGGGAATGAGCAGTTCTTC. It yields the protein CASLKGNEQFF.

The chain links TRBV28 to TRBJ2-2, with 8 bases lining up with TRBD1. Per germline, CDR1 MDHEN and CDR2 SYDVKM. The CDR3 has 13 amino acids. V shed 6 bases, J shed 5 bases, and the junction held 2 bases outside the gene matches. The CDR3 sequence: CASRRQGTGELFF. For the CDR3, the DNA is TGTGCCAGCAGGCGACAGGGGACCGGGGAGCTGTTTTTT. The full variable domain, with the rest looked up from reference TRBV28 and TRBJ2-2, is DVKVTQSSRYLVKRTGEKVFLECVQDMDHENMFWYRQDPGLGLRLIYFSYDVKMKEKGDIPEGYSVSREKKERFSLILESASTNQTSMYLCASRRQGTGELFFGEGSRLTVL.

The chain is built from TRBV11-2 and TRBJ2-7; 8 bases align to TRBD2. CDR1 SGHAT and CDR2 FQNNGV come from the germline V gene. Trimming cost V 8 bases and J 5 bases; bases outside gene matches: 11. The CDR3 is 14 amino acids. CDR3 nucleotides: TGTGCCAGCTGCCCTAGACGGGGGGGGGACGAGCAGTACTTC. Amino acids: CASCPRRGGDEQYF.

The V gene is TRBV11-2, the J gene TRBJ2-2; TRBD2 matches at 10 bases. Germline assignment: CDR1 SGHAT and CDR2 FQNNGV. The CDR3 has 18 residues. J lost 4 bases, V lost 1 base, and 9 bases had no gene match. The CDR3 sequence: CASSLGAGGVVATGELFF. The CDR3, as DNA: TGTGCCAGCAGCTTAGGAGCGGGGGGGGTCGTCGCCACCGGGGAGCTGTTTTTT. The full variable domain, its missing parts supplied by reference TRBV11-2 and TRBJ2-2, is EAGVAQSPRYKIIEKRQSVAFWCNPISGHATLYWYQQILGQGPKLLIQFQNNGVVDDSQLPKDRFSAERLKGVDSTLKIQPAKLEDSAVYLCASSLGAGGVVATGELFFGEGSRLTVL.

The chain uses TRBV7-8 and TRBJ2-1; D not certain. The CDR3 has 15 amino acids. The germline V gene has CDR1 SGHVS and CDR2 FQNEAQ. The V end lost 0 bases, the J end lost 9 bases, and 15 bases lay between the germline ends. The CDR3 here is CASSLALGRFLEQFF. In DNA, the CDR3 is TGTGCCAGCAGCTTAGCGCTTGGTAGATTCCTTGAGCAGTTCTTC.

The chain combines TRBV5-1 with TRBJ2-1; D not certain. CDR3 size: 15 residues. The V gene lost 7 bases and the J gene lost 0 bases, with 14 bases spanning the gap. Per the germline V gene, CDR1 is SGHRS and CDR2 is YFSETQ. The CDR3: CASCLADSSYNEQFF. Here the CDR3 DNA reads TGCGCCAGCTGTCTGGCGGATAGCTCCTACAATGAGCAGTTCTTC.

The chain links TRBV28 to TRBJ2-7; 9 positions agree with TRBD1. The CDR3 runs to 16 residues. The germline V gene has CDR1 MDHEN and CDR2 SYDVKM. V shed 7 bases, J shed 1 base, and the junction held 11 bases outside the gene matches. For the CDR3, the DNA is TGTGCCAGCATCGGATCCGGGACAGGGAATTCCTACGAGCAGTACTTC. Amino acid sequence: CASIGSGTGNSYEQYF.

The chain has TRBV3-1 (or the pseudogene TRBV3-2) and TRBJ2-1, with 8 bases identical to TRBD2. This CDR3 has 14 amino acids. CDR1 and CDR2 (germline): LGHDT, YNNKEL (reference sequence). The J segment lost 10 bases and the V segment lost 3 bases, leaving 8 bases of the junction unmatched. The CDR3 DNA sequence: TGTGCCAGCAGCCAGGGAGGGACTAGTCGAGAGCAGTTCTTC. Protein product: CASSQGGTSREQFF.

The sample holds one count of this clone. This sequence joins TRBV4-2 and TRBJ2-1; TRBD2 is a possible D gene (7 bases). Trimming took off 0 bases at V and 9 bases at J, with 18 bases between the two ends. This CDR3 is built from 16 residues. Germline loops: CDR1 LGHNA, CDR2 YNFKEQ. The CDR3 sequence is CASSQEAGGGHTEQFF. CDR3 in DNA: TGTGCCAGCAGCCAAGAGGCTGGGGGGGGGCACACTGAGCAGTTCTTC.